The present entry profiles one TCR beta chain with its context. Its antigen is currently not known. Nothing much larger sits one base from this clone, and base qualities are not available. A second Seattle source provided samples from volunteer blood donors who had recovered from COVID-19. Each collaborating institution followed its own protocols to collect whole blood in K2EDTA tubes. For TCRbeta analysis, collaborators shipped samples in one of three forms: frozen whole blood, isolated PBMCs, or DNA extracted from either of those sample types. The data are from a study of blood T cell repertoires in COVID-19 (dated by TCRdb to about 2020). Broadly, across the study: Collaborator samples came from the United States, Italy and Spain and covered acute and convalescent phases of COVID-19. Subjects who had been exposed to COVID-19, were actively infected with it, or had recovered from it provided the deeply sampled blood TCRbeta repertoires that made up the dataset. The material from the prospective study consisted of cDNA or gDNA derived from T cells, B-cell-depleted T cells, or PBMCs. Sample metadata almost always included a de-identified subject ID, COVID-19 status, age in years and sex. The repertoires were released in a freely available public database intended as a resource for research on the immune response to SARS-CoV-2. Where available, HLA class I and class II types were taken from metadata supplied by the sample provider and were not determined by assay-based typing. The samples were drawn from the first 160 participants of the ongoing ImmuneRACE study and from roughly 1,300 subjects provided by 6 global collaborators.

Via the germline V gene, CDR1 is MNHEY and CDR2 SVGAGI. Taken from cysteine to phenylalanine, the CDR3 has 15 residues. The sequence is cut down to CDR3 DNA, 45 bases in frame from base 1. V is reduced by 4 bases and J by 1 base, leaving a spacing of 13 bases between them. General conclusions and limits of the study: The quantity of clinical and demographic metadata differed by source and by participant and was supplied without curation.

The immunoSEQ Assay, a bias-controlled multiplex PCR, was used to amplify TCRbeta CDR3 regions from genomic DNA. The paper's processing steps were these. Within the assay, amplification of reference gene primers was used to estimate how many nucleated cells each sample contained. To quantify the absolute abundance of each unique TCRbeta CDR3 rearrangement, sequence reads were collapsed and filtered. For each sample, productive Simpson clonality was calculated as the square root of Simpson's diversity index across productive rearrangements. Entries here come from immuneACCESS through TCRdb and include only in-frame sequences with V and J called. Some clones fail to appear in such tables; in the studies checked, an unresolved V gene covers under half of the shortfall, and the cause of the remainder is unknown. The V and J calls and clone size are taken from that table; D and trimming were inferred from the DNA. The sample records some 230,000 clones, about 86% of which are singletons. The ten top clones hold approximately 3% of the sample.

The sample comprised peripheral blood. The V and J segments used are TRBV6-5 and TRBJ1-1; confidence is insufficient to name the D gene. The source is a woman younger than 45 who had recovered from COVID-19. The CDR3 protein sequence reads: CASSSVYPSNTEAFF. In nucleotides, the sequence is TGTGCCAGCAGTTCGGTGTACCCATCGAACACTGAAGCTTTCTTT.